Reported below is one T cell receptor beta chain. The antigen is not known. These data come from a study of cytomegalovirus exposure and HLA in healthy donors. The overall study: Unique TCRs numbering about 85 million, obtained from HLA-typed donors, made up an early data release.

With 60 Vbeta and 13 Jbeta primers, the PCR was carried out. As originally analysed: Roughly 11 million shared chains were among approximately 87 million unique TCR beta chains counted in a later analysis. The assay was immunoSEQ multiplex PCR, and TCRdb's table has in-frame clones only and misses some. The V and J calls and the clone size are those of that table, but D and trimming were determined from the DNA. The repertoire consists of approximately 150,000 clones, with roughly 74% occurring once and the leading ten covering roughly 10%. The germline V and J ends were trimmed by 2 bases and 3 bases, with 14 bases remaining between them. This CDR3 is 16 amino acids long. Germline V CDR1 and CDR2: SEHNR, FQNEAQ (reference sequence). General observations from the study: The only immune exposure information that was available was CMV serostatus. Most of the CMV-associated TCR beta chains (in a later analysis) appeared to be HLA-restricted.

Material: PBMCs. The rearrangement links TRBV7-9 to TRBJ2-1; weak D call: TRBD2 (6 bases). The TCR originated in a man in his late teens or twenties in good health and CMV-seropositive. CDR3 sequence (DNA): TGTGCCAGCAGCTTATTCGGGGGACCCTACTACAATGAGCAGTTCTTC. This codes for CASSLFGGPYYNEQFF.